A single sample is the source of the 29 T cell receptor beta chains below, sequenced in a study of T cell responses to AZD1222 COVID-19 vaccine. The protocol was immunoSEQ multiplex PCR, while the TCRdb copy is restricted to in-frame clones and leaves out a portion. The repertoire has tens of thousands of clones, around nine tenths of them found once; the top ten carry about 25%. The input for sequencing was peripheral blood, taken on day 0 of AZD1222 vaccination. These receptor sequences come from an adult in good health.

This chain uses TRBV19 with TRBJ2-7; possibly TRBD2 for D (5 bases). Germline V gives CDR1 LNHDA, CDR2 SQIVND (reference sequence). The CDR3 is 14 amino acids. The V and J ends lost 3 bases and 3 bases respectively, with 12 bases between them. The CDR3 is CASSMGGRGYEQYF. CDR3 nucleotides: TGTGCCAGTAGTATGGGTGGGAGAGGCTACGAGCAGTACTTC. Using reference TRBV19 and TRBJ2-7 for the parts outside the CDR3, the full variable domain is DGGITQSPKYLFRKEGQNVTLSCEQNLNHDAMYWYRQDPGQGLRLIYYSQIVNDFQKGDIAEGYSVSREKKESFPLTVTSAQKNPTAFYLCASSMGGRGYEQYFGPGTRLTVT.

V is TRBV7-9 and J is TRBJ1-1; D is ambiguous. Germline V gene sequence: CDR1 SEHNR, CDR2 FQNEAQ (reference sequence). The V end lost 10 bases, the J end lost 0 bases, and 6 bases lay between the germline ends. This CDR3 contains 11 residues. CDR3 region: CAIGLNTEAFF. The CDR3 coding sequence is TGTGCCATTGGGCTGAACACTGAAGCTTTCTTT.

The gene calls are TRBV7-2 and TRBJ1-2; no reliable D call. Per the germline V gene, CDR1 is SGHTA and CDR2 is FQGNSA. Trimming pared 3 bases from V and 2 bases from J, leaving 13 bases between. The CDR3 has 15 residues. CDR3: CASSFYQNNNYGYTF. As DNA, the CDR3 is TGTGCCAGCAGCTTCTATCAGAATAACAACTATGGCTACACCTTC.

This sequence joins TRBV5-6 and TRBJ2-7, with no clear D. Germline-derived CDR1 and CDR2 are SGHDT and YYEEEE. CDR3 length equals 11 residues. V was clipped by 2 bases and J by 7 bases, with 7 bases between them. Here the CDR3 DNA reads TGTGCCAGCAGCTTTAAACTAGAGCAGTACTTC. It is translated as CASSFKLEQYF.

CDR3 residues: CASSYGGQIEQYF. The CDR3 DNA reads TGTGCCAGCAGTTACGGTGGGCAAATCGAGCAGTACTTC. This chain uses TRBV6-2 or TRBV6-3 with TRBJ2-7; no clear D. The CDR3 is 13 residues long. Germline values: CDR1 MNHEY, CDR2 SVGEGT. V shed 2 bases and J shed 6 bases, with 11 bases lying between them.

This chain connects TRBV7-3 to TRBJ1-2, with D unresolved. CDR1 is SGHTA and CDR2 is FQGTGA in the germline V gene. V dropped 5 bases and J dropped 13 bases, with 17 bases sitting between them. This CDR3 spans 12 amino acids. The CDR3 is CASSPVRGRVTF. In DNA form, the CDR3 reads TGTGCCAGCAGCCCGGTTCGAGGGCGCGTCACCTTC.

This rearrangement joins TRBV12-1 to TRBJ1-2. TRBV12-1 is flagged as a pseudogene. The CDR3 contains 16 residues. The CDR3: CASSTARTVPSGGYTF. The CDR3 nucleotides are TGTGCCAGCAGCACCGCCAGGACGGTCCCCTCCGGCGGCTACACCTTC.

This CDR3 reads CASSPGGARETQYF. The CDR3 nucleotides read TGTGCCAGCTCACCGGGGGGGGCTCGCGAGACCCAGTACTTC. The chain uses TRBV18 and TRBJ2-5; a possible D gene is TRBD2 (7 bases). The CDR3 is 14 residues long. Trimming stripped 3 bases from V and 5 bases from J, with 13 bases between. Germline CDR1 and CDR2: KGHSH and LQKENI. The complete variable domain, with remaining parts taken from reference TRBV18 and TRBJ2-5, reads NAGVMQNPRHLVRRRGQEARLRCSPMKGHSHVYWYRQLPEEGLKFMVYLQKENIIDESGMPKERFSAEFPKEGPSILRIQQVVRGDSAAYFCASSPGGARETQYFGPGTRLLVL.

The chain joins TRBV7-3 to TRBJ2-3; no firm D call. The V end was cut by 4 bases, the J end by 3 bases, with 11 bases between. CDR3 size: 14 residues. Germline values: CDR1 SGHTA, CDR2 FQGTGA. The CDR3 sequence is CASSSRATTDTQYF. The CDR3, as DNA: TGTGCCAGCAGCTCCCGAGCTACTACAGATACGCAGTATTTT.

The CDR3 loop reads CSVEPPGTVYTEAFF. The CDR3, as DNA: TGCAGCGTTGAGCCACCCGGGACCGTCTACACTGAAGCTTTCTTT. V gene TRBV29-1 combines with J gene TRBJ1-1; TRBD1 is a possible D gene (5 bases). Germline CDR1 reads SQVTM; CDR2 reads ANQGSEA. The CDR3 covers 15 residues. Trimming removed 3 bases at V and 3 bases at J, with 17 bases between.

The CDR3 loop reads CASSFTREDGKLFF. CDR3 coding DNA: TGTGCCAGCAGTTTTACCCGGGAGGACGGAAAACTGTTTTTT. The V gene is TRBV6-5, the J gene TRBJ1-4; D unresolved. V lost 4 bases to trimming and J lost 10 bases, with 16 bases between them. This CDR3 is 14 amino acids long. Germline V CDR1 and CDR2: MNHEY, SVGAGI.

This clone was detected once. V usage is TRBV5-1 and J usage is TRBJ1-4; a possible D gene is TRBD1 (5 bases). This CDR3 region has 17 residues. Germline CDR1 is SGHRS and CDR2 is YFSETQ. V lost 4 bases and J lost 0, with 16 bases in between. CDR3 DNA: TGCGCCAGCAGCCTTACGCTAGAGGGGTCAACTAATGAAAAACTGTTTTTT. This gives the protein CASSLTLEGSTNEKLFF. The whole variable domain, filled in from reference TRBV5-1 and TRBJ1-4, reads KAGVTQTPRYLIKTRGQQVTLSCSPISGHRSVSWYQQTPGQGLQFLFEYFSETQRNKGNFPGRFSGRQFSNSRSEMNVSTLELGDSALYLCASSLTLEGSTNEKLFFGSGTQLSVL.

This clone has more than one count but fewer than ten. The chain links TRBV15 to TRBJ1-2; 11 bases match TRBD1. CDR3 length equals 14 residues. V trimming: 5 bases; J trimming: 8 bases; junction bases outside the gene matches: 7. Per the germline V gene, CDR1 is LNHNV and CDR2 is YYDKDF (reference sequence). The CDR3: CATSLTDRGRGYTF. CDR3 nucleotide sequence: TGTGCCACCAGCTTGACGGACAGGGGGCGAGGCTACACCTTC. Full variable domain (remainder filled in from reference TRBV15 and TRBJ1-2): DAMVIQNPRYQVTQFGKPVTLSCSQTLNHNVMYWYQQKSSQAPKLLFHYYDKDFNNEADTPDNFQSRRPNTSFCFLDIRSPGLGDTAMYLCATSLTDRGRGYTFGSGTRLTVV.

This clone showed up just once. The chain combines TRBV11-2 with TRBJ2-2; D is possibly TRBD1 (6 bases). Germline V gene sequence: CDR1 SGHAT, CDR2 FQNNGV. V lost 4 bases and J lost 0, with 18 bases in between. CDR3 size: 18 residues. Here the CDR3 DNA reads TGTGCCAGCAGCTCGAGAGATTTCAGGGGACCGAACACCGGGGAGCTGTTTTTT. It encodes CASSSRDFRGPNTGELFF. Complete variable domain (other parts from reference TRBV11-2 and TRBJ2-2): EAGVAQSPRYKIIEKRQSVAFWCNPISGHATLYWYQQILGQGPKLLIQFQNNGVVDDSQLPKDRFSAERLKGVDSTLKIQPAKLEDSAVYLCASSSRDFRGPNTGELFFGEGSRLTVL.

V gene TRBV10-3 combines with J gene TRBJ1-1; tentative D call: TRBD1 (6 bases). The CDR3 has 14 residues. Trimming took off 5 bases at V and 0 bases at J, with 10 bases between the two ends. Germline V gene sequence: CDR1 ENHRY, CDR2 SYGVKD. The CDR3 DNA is TGTGCCATCAGTTTAGGACAGATGAACACTGAAGCTTTCTTT. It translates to CAISLGQMNTEAFF.

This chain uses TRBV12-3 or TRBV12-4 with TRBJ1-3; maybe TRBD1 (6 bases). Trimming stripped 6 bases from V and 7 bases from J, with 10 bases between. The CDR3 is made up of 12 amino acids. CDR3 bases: TGTGCCAGCAGCCTGGGGGCGAACACCATATATTTT. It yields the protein CASSLGANTIYF.

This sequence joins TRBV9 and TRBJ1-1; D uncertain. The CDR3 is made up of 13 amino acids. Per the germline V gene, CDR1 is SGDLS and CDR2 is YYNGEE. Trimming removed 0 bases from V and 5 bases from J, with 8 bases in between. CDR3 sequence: CASSVAGRTEAFF. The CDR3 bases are TGTGCCAGCAGCGTAGCGGGTCGGACTGAAGCTTTCTTT.

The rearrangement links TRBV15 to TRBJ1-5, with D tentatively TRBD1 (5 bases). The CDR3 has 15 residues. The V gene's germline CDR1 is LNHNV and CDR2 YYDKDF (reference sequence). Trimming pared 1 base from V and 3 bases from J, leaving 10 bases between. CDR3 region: CATSRAGHPNQPQHF. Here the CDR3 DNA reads TGTGCCACCAGCAGAGCCGGACACCCCAATCAGCCCCAGCATTTT.

CDR3 residues: CASSWTSGDTQYF. CDR3 DNA sequence: TGTGCCAGCAGCTGGACTAGCGGGGATACGCAGTATTTT. The chain joins TRBV7-2 to TRBJ2-3, with 11 bases aligning to TRBD2. Germline loops: CDR1 SGHTA, CDR2 FQGNSA. The CDR3 is made up of 13 amino acids. Trimming removed 4 bases from V and 6 bases from J; junction bases left unmatched: 0.

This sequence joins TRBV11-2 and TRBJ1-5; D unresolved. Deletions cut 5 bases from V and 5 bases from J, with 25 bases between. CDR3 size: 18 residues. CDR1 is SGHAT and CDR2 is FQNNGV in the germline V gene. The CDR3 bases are TGTGCCAGCAGCATCCGAGCCCCAGACGGGGTAACTGATCAGCCCCAGCATTTT. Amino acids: CASSIRAPDGVTDQPQHF.

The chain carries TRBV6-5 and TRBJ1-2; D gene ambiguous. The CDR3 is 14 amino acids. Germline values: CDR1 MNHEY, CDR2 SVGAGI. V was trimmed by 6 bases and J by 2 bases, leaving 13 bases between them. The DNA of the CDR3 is TGTGCCAGCAGCCCCCGCGTAGACAACTATGGCTACACCTTC. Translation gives CASSPRVDNYGYTF.

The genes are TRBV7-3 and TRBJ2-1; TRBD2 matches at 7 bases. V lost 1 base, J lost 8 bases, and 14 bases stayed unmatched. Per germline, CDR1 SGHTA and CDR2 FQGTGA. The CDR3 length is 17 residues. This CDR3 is CASSLRVLAGVGHEQFF. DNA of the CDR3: TGTGCCAGCAGCTTAAGGGTCCTGGCGGGGGTAGGCCATGAGCAGTTCTTC.

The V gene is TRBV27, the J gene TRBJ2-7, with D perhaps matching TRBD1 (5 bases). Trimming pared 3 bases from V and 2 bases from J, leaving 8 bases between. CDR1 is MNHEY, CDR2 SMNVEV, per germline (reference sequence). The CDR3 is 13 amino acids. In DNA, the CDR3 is TGTGCCAGCAGTTTGTCACAGGCCTACGAGCAGTACTTC. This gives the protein CASSLSQAYEQYF.

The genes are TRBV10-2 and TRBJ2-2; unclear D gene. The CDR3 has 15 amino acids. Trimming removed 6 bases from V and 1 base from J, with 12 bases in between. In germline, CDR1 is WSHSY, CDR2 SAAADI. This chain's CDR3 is CASSLGSRNTGELFF. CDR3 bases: TGCGCCAGCAGCCTAGGCAGCCGGAACACCGGGGAGCTGTTTTTT.

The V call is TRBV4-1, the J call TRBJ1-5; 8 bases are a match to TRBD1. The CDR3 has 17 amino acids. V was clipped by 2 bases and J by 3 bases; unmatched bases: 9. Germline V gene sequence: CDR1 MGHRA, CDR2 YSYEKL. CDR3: CASSQNPGQGYNQPQHF. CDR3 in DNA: TGCGCCAGCAGCCAAAATCCCGGACAGGGCTACAATCAGCCCCAGCATTTT.

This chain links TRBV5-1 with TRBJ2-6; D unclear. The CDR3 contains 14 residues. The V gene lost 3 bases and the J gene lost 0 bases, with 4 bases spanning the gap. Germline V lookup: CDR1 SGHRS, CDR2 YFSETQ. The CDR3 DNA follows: TGCGCCAGCAGCTCAAACTCTGGGGCCAACGTCCTGACTTTC. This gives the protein CASSSNSGANVLTF.

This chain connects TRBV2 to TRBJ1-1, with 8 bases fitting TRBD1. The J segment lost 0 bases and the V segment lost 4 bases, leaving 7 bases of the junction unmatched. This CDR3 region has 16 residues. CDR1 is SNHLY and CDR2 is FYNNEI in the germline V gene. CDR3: CASSVRQGIMNTEAFF. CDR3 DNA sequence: TGTGCCAGCAGTGTCCGACAGGGGATCATGAACACTGAAGCTTTCTTT.

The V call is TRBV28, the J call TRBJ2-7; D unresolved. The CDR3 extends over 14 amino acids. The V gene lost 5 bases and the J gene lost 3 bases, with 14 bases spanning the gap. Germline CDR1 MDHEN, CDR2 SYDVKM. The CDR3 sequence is CASSLGRRNYEQYF. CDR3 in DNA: TGTGCCAGCAGTCTCGGACGGAGAAACTACGAGCAGTACTTC. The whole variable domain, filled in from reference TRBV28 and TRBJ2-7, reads DVKVTQSSRYLVKRTGEKVFLECVQDMDHENMFWYRQDPGLGLRLIYFSYDVKMKEKGDIPEGYSVSREKKERFSLILESASTNQTSMYLCASSLGRRNYEQYFGPGTRLTVT.

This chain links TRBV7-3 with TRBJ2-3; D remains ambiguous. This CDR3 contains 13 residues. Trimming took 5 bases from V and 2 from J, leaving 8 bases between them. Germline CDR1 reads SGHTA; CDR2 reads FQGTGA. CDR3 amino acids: CASSPHATDTQYF. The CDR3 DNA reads TGTGCCAGCAGCCCGCACGCCACAGATACGCAGTATTTT.